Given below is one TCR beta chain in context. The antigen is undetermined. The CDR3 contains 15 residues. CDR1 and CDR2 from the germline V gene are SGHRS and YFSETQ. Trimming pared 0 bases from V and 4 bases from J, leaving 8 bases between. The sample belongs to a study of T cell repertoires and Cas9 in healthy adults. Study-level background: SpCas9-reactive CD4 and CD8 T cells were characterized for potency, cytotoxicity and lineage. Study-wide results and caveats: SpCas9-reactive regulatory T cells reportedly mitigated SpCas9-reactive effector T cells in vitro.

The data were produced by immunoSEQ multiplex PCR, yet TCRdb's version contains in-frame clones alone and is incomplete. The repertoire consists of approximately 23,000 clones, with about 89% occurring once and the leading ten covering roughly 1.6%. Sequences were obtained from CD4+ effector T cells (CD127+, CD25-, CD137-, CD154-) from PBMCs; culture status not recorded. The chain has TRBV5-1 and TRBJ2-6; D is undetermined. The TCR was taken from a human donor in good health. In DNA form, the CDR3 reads TGCGCCAGCAGCTTGGAGGGTCCCGGGGCCAACGTCCTGACTTTC. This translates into CASSLEGPGANVLTF.